The sample holds many counts of the clone carrying this T cell receptor (beta chain). What it binds is not known. These data come from a study of T cells in Graves' hyperthyroidism and ophthalmopathy. General study results and limits: Blood also showed most of the thyroid clonotypes that were expanded above 0.001.

V dropped 5 bases and J dropped 1 base, with 15 bases sitting between them. Germline V gene sequence: CDR1 SGHAT, CDR2 FQNNGV. The CDR3 has 16 residues. Regions amplified from RNA transcripts were the TCR beta CDR3 regions. TCR CDR3 underwent first-round RT-PCR with the HTBI primer set. TCRdb analysed the multiplex PCR reads with MiXCR anew, one entry per CDR3 protein. The sample comprises 700,000 to 850,000 distinct CDR3 sequences, about a third of which are singletons, and less than 35% rests with the top ten. Uncontrolled infection, other autoimmune disease, pregnancy or lactation excluded patients. Clinical symptoms, serum thyroxine and TRAb, thyroid ultrasound and orbital computed tomography together formed the diagnostic basis.

J is TRBJ1-3 and V is TRBV11-2; D possibly corresponds to TRBD1 (6 bases). The TCR sequence derives from a woman in her 40s with Graves' hyperthyroidism. The sample was blood. This CDR3 reads CASSSVLQGSGNTIYF. For the CDR3, the DNA is TGTGCCAGCAGCAGTGTTCTACAGGGATCTGGAAACACCATATATTTT. The full variable domain, completed using reference TRBV11-2 and TRBJ1-3, is EAGVAQSPRYKIIEKRQSVAFWCNPISGHATLYWYQQILGQGPKLLIQFQNNGVVDDSQLPKDRFSAERLKGVDSTLKIQPAKLEDSAVYLCASSSVLQGSGNTIYFGEGSWLTVV.